This T cell receptor beta chain originates from a study of blood T cell repertoires in COVID-19. Across the study: COVID-19 samples, acute and convalescent, were from the United States, Italy and Spain. The cDNA or gDNA used as material had been derived from T cells, B-cell-depleted T cells, or PBMCs.

CDR1 and CDR2 from the germline V gene are SGHDN and FVKESK. With 0 bases removed from V and 5 bases from J, the gap between germline ends came to 13 bases. The CDR3 is made up of 15 amino acids. Per the original methods: Reference gene primer amplification yielded estimated nucleated cell counts. Here immunoSEQ multiplex PCR was the method, and the copy in TCRdb shows in-frame clones only, minus some. For V, J and clone size, that table is used; D and trimming come from the DNA. The sample includes a few hundred thousand clones, around 83% of them seen just once. The V call is TRBV14, the J call TRBJ1-1; D is unclear. This clonotype was sampled from a woman aged 50 to 65 with acute or convalescent COVID-19. The material sequenced was peripheral blood. The CDR3 sequence is CASSQDQSGWTEAFF. The CDR3 nucleotides read TGTGCCAGCAGCCAAGATCAGTCGGGGTGGACTGAAGCTTTCTTT.